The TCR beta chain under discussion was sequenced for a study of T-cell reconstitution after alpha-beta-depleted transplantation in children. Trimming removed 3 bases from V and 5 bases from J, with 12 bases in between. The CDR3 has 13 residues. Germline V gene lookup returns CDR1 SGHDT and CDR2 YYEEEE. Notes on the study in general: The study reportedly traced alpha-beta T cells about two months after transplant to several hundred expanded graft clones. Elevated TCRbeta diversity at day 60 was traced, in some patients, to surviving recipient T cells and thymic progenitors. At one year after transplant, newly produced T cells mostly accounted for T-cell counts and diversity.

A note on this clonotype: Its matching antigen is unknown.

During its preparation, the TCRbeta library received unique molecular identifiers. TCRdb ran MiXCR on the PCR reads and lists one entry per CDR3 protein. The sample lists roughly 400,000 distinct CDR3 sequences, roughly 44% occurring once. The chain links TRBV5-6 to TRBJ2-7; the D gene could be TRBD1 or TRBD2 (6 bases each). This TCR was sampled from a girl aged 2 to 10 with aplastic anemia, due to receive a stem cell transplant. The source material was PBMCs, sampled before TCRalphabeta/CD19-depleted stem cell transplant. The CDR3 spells CASSSGAGHEQYF. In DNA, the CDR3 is TGTGCCAGCAGCTCGGGGGCAGGCCACGAGCAGTACTTC.